What follows are 24 T cell receptor beta chains derived from one specimen sequenced in a study of cytotoxic CD8 clonotypes in ibrutinib-treated CLL. Using immunoSEQ multiplex PCR, the repertoire was profiled, and TCRdb retains in-frame clones only, with some absent. Of about 300,000 clones listed, roughly three quarters were seen once; the top ten hold approximately 5.6%. The sample was PBMCs, taken at disease progression, from a patient treated with ibrutinib. These receptors were obtained from a human donor with chronic lymphocytic leukemia.

The table lists this clone with a few counts. The chain combines TRBV7-9 with TRBJ1-6; 10 bases agree with TRBD1. Unmatched junction bases numbered 4, after V lost 4 bases and J lost 7 bases. The length of the CDR3 is 15 residues. The germline V gene has CDR1 SEHNR and CDR2 FQNEAQ (reference sequence). Here the CDR3 reads CASSSTTGGNSPLHF. DNA of the CDR3: TGTGCCAGCAGCTCAACGACAGGGGGCAATTCACCCCTCCACTTT.

The rearrangement uses TRBV19 and TRBJ2-7; 11 nucleotides align to TRBD1. CDR3 length equals 18 residues. Germline V gene data show CDR1 as LNHDA and CDR2 as SQIVND (reference sequence). Trimming at V came to 1 base and at J to 5 bases, leaving 13 bases not matched to a gene. This chain's CDR3 is CASSIGGLWTGGLDEQYF. As DNA, the CDR3 is TGTGCCAGTAGTATAGGAGGTTTATGGACAGGGGGCTTGGACGAGCAGTACTTC.

V and J are TRBV7-6 and TRBJ2-2; no reliable D call. Germline CDR1 and CDR2: SGHVS and FNYEAQ. The ends were cut back, 5 bases at V and 5 bases at J, with 12 bases in the middle. This CDR3 comprises 14 residues. The DNA of the CDR3 is TGTGCCAGCAGCCAGAGTGGTGGAACCGGGGAGCTGTTTTTT. Its protein is CASSQSGGTGELFF.

The genes are TRBV29-1 and TRBJ2-7, with 7 bases identical to TRBD1. The CDR3 has 13 residues. Germline trimming cut 5 bases from V and 1 base from J; bases unmatched to any gene: 5. CDR1 and CDR2 (germline): SQVTM, ANQGSEA. As DNA, the CDR3 is TGCAGCGTTTCCCCGACAGGGTCCTACGAGCAGTACTTC. This codes for CSVSPTGSYEQYF.

A remark on this clone: This CDR3 is also generated by other DNA sequences in the sample. V gene TRBV6-5 combines with J gene TRBJ2-2; D ambiguous. This CDR3 has 12 residues. The ends were cut back, 4 bases at V and 0 bases at J, with 0 bases in the middle. The germline V gene has CDR1 MNHEY and CDR2 SVGAGI. DNA for the CDR3: TGTGCCAGCAGTTCGAACACCGGGGAGCTGTTTTTT. Translated: CASSSNTGELFF.

This clone was observed a handful of times. The chain is built from TRBV14 and TRBJ2-7; D ambiguous. The V end was cut by 1 base, the J end by 2 bases, with 3 bases between. Germline V lookup: CDR1 SGHDN, CDR2 FVKESK. The CDR3 has 12 residues. The CDR3 region has the DNA TGTGCCAGCAGCCAAGCCCCCTACGAGCAGTACTTC. Amino acid sequence: CASSQAPYEQYF.

This clone was recorded a few times. This chain uses TRBV7-6 with TRBJ1-3; tentative D call: TRBD1 (5 bases). Trimming shortened V by 5 bases and J by 4 bases, and 12 bases separated the two germline ends. CDR1 is SGHVS and CDR2 is FNYEAQ in the germline V gene. The CDR3 covers 14 residues. The CDR3 protein is CASSIQGTGNTIYF. In nucleotides, the CDR3 is TGTGCCAGCAGCATCCAGGGTACCGGAAACACCATATATTTT.

The chain links TRBV28 to TRBJ2-3; D remains ambiguous. Trimming took off 5 bases at V and 6 bases at J, with 18 bases between the two ends. The V gene's germline CDR1 is MDHEN and CDR2 SYDVKM. The CDR3 spans 15 residues. In DNA form, the CDR3 reads TGTGCCAGCAGTGAGGCGGCTGGGTCGTTGGATACGCAGTATTTT. Residues: CASSEAAGSLDTQYF.

CDR3 region: CATSRDRIAGVTDTQYF. DNA for the CDR3: TGTGCCACCAGCAGAGATCGGATAGCGGGCGTCACAGATACGCAGTATTTT. The genes are TRBV15 and TRBJ2-3; 7 bases fit TRBD2. The germline V gene has CDR1 LNHNV and CDR2 YYDKDF (reference sequence). J gave up 2 bases and V 0 bases, and 8 bases lay outside the gene matches. The CDR3 is 17 amino acids.

The chain has TRBV28 and TRBJ2-3; no clear D gene. CDR1 is MDHEN, CDR2 SYDVKM, per germline. V lost 2 bases, J lost 5 bases, and 5 bases lay in between. This CDR3 comprises 12 residues. As DNA, the CDR3 is TGTGCCAGCAGTTTAGAGCAAGATACGCAGTATTTT. Residues: CASSLEQDTQYF.

This sequence joins TRBV5-1 and TRBJ2-3, with D uncertain. The CDR3 sequence is 13 residues long. Trimming cost V 4 bases and J 2 bases, with 8 bases left between them. The germline V gene encodes CDR1 SGHRS and CDR2 YFSETQ. CDR3 nucleotide sequence: TGCGCCAGCAGCGCGAGGAACACAGATACGCAGTATTTT. Translated: CASSARNTDTQYF.

The V gene is TRBV2, the J gene TRBJ1-1; D call uncertain. This CDR3 has 13 amino acids. Germline loops: CDR1 SNHLY, CDR2 FYNNEI. Trimming took off 1 base at V and 11 bases at J, with 14 bases between the two ends. The CDR3 loop reads CASSEGQPVGAFF. Here the CDR3 DNA reads TGTGCCAGCAGTGAAGGGCAGCCTGTAGGTGCTTTCTTT.

Regarding this clone: Other DNA sequences from this sample encode an identical CDR3 as well. The genes are TRBV7-9 and TRBJ1-2; D call uncertain. Germline CDR1 reads SEHNR; CDR2 reads FQNEAQ (reference sequence). The CDR3 is 12 residues long. Deletions cut 0 bases from V and 8 bases from J, with 7 bases between. The DNA for the CDR3 is TGTGCCAGCAGCTTAGCAGGTGGGGGCTACACCTTC. Translation gives CASSLAGGGYTF.

The gene calls are TRBV7-8 and TRBJ1-5, with D possibly matching TRBD1 (5 bases). CDR3 length: 17 residues. V was clipped by 8 bases and J by 0 bases, with 20 bases between them. Per the germline V gene, CDR1 is SGHVS and CDR2 is FQNEAQ. The CDR3 nucleotides read TGTGCCAGCGCAGACTCTTCATGGGGCGATAGCAATCAGCCCCAGCATTTT. Protein sequence: CASADSSWGDSNQPQHF. Full variable domain (missing parts from reference TRBV7-8 and TRBJ1-5): GAGVSQSPRYKVAKRGQDVALRCDPISGHVSLFWYQQALGQGPEFLTYFQNEAQLDKSGLPSDRFFAERPEGSVSTLKIQRTQQEDSAVYLCASADSSWGDSNQPQHFGDGTRLSIL.

The chain recombines TRBV2 with TRBJ1-2; TRBD1 aligns across 8 bases. Per germline, CDR1 SNHLY and CDR2 FYNNEI. This CDR3 spans 15 amino acids. J gave up 4 bases and V 6 bases, and 10 bases lay outside the gene matches. This CDR3 is CASRSDRAHGYGYTF. Written as DNA, the CDR3 is TGTGCCAGCAGATCGGACAGGGCCCACGGCTATGGCTACACCTTC.

V and J are TRBV2 and TRBJ2-4, with 8 nucleotides matching TRBD2. This CDR3 region has 16 residues. Germline V gene data show CDR1 as SNHLY and CDR2 as FYNNEI. Trimming at V came to 7 bases and at J to 0 bases, leaving 8 bases not matched to a gene. The CDR3, as DNA: TGTGCCAGCACTCCGAGCGGGGGTAAAGCCAAAAACATTCAGTACTTC. Translated: CASTPSGGKAKNIQYF.

This clone appeared a single time. The chain uses TRBV5-1 and TRBJ2-1, with D perhaps matching TRBD2 (5 bases). V was pared by 1 base and J by 2 bases, with 13 bases between. There are 16 residues in the CDR3. Germline CDR1 reads SGHRS; CDR2 reads YFSETQ. CDR3: CASSLNGLGPYNEQFF. CDR3 in DNA: TGCGCCAGCAGCTTGAACGGACTGGGCCCCTACAATGAGCAGTTCTTC. The full variable domain, with the rest looked up from reference TRBV5-1 and TRBJ2-1, is KAGVTQTPRYLIKTRGQQVTLSCSPISGHRSVSWYQQTPGQGLQFLFEYFSETQRNKGNFPGRFSGRQFSNSRSEMNVSTLELGDSALYLCASSLNGLGPYNEQFFGPGTRLTVL.

This chain links TRBV6-1 with TRBJ1-5, with D possibly matching TRBD1 (5 bases). CDR1 is MNHNS, CDR2 SASEGT, per germline. V was clipped by 6 bases and J by 0 bases, with 12 bases between them. The CDR3 runs 15 residues. The CDR3 sequence is CASRKDMNSNQPQHF. The CDR3 DNA sequence: TGTGCCAGCAGGAAGGACATGAATAGCAATCAGCCCCAGCATTTT.

The J gene is TRBJ2-1, the V gene TRBV11-2; D gene unclear. There are 12 residues in the CDR3. Germline V gives CDR1 SGHAT, CDR2 FQNNGV. V was pared by 5 bases and J by 4 bases, with 6 bases between. The CDR3 here is CASSPQYNEQFF. CDR3 DNA sequence: TGTGCCAGCAGCCCCCAATACAATGAGCAGTTCTTC.

The gene calls are TRBV28 and TRBJ2-7, with 8 positions matching TRBD2. The CDR3 extends over 13 amino acids. V was clipped by 6 bases and J by 5 bases; unmatched bases: 6. CDR1 is MDHEN, CDR2 SYDVKM, per germline. For the CDR3, the DNA is TGTGCCAGCAGACGACAGACTAGCGACGAGCAGTACTTC. Its protein is CASRRQTSDEQYF.

This clone was counted a few times. The gene calls are TRBV29-1 and TRBJ2-1; 13 positions match TRBD2. Trimming took 6 bases from V and 9 from J; bases not matched to a gene: 5. This CDR3 region has 13 residues. Germline loops: CDR1 SQVTM, CDR2 ANQGSEA. The CDR3 is CSVTGTSGIEQFF. DNA for the CDR3: TGCAGCGTAACCGGGACTAGCGGGATTGAGCAGTTCTTC.

This clone was detected once. This chain uses TRBV29-1 with TRBJ1-2; D is unresolved. V was pared by 5 bases and J by 0 bases, with 4 bases between. This CDR3 is built from 11 residues. Germline lookup yields CDR1 SQVTM and CDR2 ANQGSEA. The CDR3 DNA is TGCAGCGTTACAGCTAACTATGGCTACACCTTC. Protein product: CSVTANYGYTF.

The chain uses TRBV9 and TRBJ2-1; TRBD2 matches 9 bases. The trim removed 3 bases at V and 8 bases at J, leaving 21 bases unmatched. CDR3 size: 19 residues. Germline CDR1 is SGDLS and CDR2 is YYNGEE. This CDR3 reads CASSAPVLLRVAGVDEQFF. CDR3 coding DNA: TGTGCCAGCAGCGCCCCAGTTCTCCTTAGGGTAGCGGGAGTGGATGAGCAGTTCTTC.

The chain combines TRBV7-9 with TRBJ2-1, with TRBD2 identical over 7 bases. V gave up 5 bases and J gave up 4 bases; unmatched junction bases: 2. CDR1 and CDR2 from the germline V gene are SEHNR and FQNEAQ (reference sequence). CDR3 size: 13 residues. CDR3: CASSRGVYNEQFF. As DNA, the CDR3 is TGTGCCAGCAGCCGGGGGGTATACAATGAGCAGTTCTTC. Using reference TRBV7-9 and TRBJ2-1 for the parts outside the CDR3, the full variable domain is DTGVSQNPRHKITKRGQNVTFRCDPISEHNRLYWYRQTLGQGPEFLTYFQNEAQLEKSRLLSDRFSAERPKGSFSTLEIQRTEQGDSAMYLCASSRGVYNEQFFGPGTRLTVL.